Following are 32 T cell receptor beta chains from one sample sequenced in a study of blood T cell repertoires in COVID-19. Assay used: immunoSEQ multiplex PCR; TCRdb lists only in-frame clones, some missing. The sample records about 200,000 clones, over 75% being singletons. Sequencing input: peripheral blood. Receptors were obtained from a man aged 50 to 59 with acute or convalescent COVID-19.

The chain combines TRBV27 with TRBJ1-5; D not resolved. The CDR3 loop spans 14 amino acids. Per the germline V gene, CDR1 is MNHEY and CDR2 is SMNVEV (reference sequence). V lost 9 bases and J lost 3, with 15 bases in between. The CDR3 nucleotides are TGTGCCAGTTCCAAGCTGACACCCAATCAGCCCCAGCATTTT. Residues: CASSKLTPNQPQHF.

This sequence joins TRBV3-1 (or the pseudogene TRBV3-2) and TRBJ1-2, with 7 bases fitting TRBD1. Losses at the gene ends were 4 bases for V and 4 bases for J; bases not matched to a gene: 9. This CDR3 comprises 15 residues. From germline, CDR1 is LGHDT and CDR2 YNNKEL (reference sequence). CDR3 residues: CASSPRDRGPYGYTF. The CDR3 bases are TGTGCCAGCAGCCCACGGGACAGAGGACCCTATGGCTACACCTTC.

This sequence joins TRBV4-1 and TRBJ2-3; 7 bases line up with TRBD2. From germline, CDR1 is MGHRA and CDR2 YSYEKL. The CDR3 length is 15 residues. Trimming removed 3 bases from V and 4 bases from J; junction bases left unmatched: 7. The CDR3 sequence is CASSHRLAEPDTQYF. As DNA, the CDR3 is TGCGCCAGCAGCCACCGTCTAGCGGAACCAGATACGCAGTATTTT.

The V gene is TRBV11-2, the J gene TRBJ2-3; TRBD2 aligns across 8 bases. V dropped 5 bases and J dropped 2; count of bases not matched to a gene: 3. Germline CDR1 reads SGHAT; CDR2 reads FQNNGV. This CDR3 region has 14 residues. The CDR3 coding sequence is TGTGCCAGCAGCCGGGGGGGGGACACAGATACGCAGTATTTT. Protein product: CASSRGGDTDTQYF.

In this sample, this clone turned up once. V gene TRBV27 combines with J gene TRBJ2-2, with D tentatively TRBD2 (6 bases). CDR3 size: 14 residues. CDR1 MNHEY and CDR2 SMNVEV come from the germline V gene (reference sequence). Trimming left V 10 bases short and J 4 bases short, with 16 bases between. In DNA form, the CDR3 reads TGTGCCACCACTAGGACGGGAGTCACCGGGGAGCTGTTTTTT. Amino acids: CATTRTGVTGELFF.

This rearrangement joins TRBV2 to TRBJ2-1; 11 bases match TRBD1. J gave up 9 bases and V 1 base, and 5 bases lay outside the gene matches. The germline V gene has CDR1 SNHLY and CDR2 FYNNEI. CDR3 length: 15 amino acids. The CDR3 spells CASSEVLGQGVEQFF. The CDR3 DNA follows: TGTGCCAGCAGTGAAGTTCTGGGACAGGGGGTTGAGCAGTTCTTC.

The chain employs TRBV10-2 and TRBJ2-7, with 11 bases lining up with TRBD2. V trimming: 6 bases; J trimming: 2 bases; junction bases outside the gene matches: 12. Germline V gene data show CDR1 as WSHSY and CDR2 as SAAADI. This CDR3 has 17 residues. CDR3 DNA: TGCGCCAGCAGGGGAACTAGCGGGAGTTTAAGGACCTACGAGCAGTACTTC. This gives the protein CASRGTSGSLRTYEQYF.

The chain is built from TRBV4-1 and TRBJ2-1; 7 bases map to TRBD2. The CDR3 has 16 amino acids. Germline CDR1 MGHRA, CDR2 YSYEKL. J lost 2 bases, V lost 3 bases, and 7 bases had no gene match. CDR3 residues: CASSHSLAIAYNEQFF. Here the CDR3 DNA reads TGCGCCAGCAGCCACTCACTAGCGATCGCCTACAATGAGCAGTTCTTC.

This clone was recorded once. The V gene is TRBV28, the J gene TRBJ2-1, with D tentatively TRBD1 (5 bases). Looked up from germline, CDR1 is MDHEN and CDR2 is SYDVKM. This CDR3 has 14 residues. Trimming took 6 bases from V and 0 from J, leaving 9 bases between them. This CDR3 reads CASRPDSSYNEQFF. CDR3 nucleotide sequence: TGTGCCAGCAGACCAGACAGCTCCTACAATGAGCAGTTCTTC.

This clone was found a few times. The chain recombines TRBV21-1 with TRBJ1-5; the D call of TRBD1 is as the table states it, not checked on the DNA. TRBV21-1 is deemed a pseudogene. The CDR3 sequence is 17 residues long. The CDR3 protein is CASSLKDGDRKNQPQHF. In DNA form, the CDR3 reads TGTGCCAGCAGTTTAAAAGATGGGGACAGAAAGAATCAGCCCCAGCATTTT.

The chain couples TRBV18 to TRBJ2-5; 8 bases are a match to TRBD1. The CDR3 runs 15 residues. J lost 5 bases, V lost 0 bases, and 5 bases had no gene match. CDR1 is KGHSH, CDR2 LQKENI, per germline. The CDR3 DNA is TGTGCCAGCTCACCACCGGGCAGGGGGCGTGAGACCCAGTACTTC. Translation: CASSPPGRGRETQYF. The variable domain in full, completed from reference TRBV18 and TRBJ2-5, reads NAGVMQNPRHLVRRRGQEARLRCSPMKGHSHVYWYRQLPEEGLKFMVYLQKENIIDESGMPKERFSAEFPKEGPSILRIQQVVRGDSAAYFCASSPPGRGRETQYFGPGTRLLVL.

This CDR3 is CASSKGPGQGAGSNEKLFF. The CDR3 DNA follows: TGTGCCAGCAGCAAAGGACCGGGACAGGGGGCAGGATCCAATGAAAAACTGTTTTTT. The chain couples TRBV7-2 to TRBJ1-4; 12 bases map to TRBD1. The CDR3 is 19 residues long. Germline V lookup: CDR1 SGHTA, CDR2 FQGNSA. After removal of 5 bases from V and 5 bases from J, the junction contained 15 bases not matched to a gene.

The J gene is TRBJ1-4, the V gene TRBV6-6; 8 bases fit TRBD1. Trimming cost V 2 bases and J 10 bases; bases outside gene matches: 9. The CDR3 length is 15 residues. The germline V gene encodes CDR1 MNHNY and CDR2 SVGAGI (reference sequence). In nucleotides, the CDR3 is TGTGCCAGCAGTTACCCGGGACAGGAGGTCGTAAAACTGTTTTTT. Translation gives CASSYPGQEVVKLFF.

V is TRBV7-3 and J is TRBJ2-3; D is possibly TRBD2 (5 bases). Between the trimmed V and J ends, which lost 6 bases and 2 bases, there was a span of 12 bases. The CDR3 has 14 amino acids. Per the germline V gene, CDR1 is SGHTA and CDR2 is FQGTGA. CDR3 amino acids: CASSHYGDTDTQYF. CDR3 bases: TGTGCCAGCAGTCATTACGGGGACACAGATACGCAGTATTTT.

The chain carries TRBV3-1 (or the pseudogene TRBV3-2) and TRBJ1-1; the D is unclear. V dropped 0 bases and J dropped 1 base, with 6 bases sitting between them. Germline assignment: CDR1 LGHDT and CDR2 YNNKEL (reference sequence). The CDR3 runs 14 residues. The CDR3 nucleotides are TGTGCCAGCAGCCAAGATGGCACGAACACTGAAGCTTTCTTT. The encoded protein is CASSQDGTNTEAFF.

V and J are TRBV7-2 and TRBJ1-4; TRBD1 is a possible D gene (5 bases). CDR3 length: 13 residues. Trimming took 4 bases from V and 8 from J, leaving 11 bases between them. Germline CDR1 is SGHTA and CDR2 is FQGNSA. The chain's CDR3 is CASSSIAGEKLFF. For the CDR3, the DNA is TGTGCCAGCAGCTCAATCGCAGGGGAAAAACTGTTTTTT.

The gene calls are TRBV24-1 and TRBJ2-3; D is unclear. V lost 9 bases, J lost 2 bases, and 8 bases lay in between. The CDR3 contains 12 residues. Germline CDR1 KGHDR, CDR2 SFDVKD. DNA for the CDR3: TGTGCCACCGCAGGCTTCACAGATACGCAGTATTTT. Its translation: CATAGFTDTQYF.

V usage is TRBV5-5 and J usage is TRBJ2-3; D might be TRBD2 (6 bases). The CDR3 covers 17 residues. Trimming removed 0 bases at V and 1 base at J, with 15 bases between. In germline, CDR1 is SGHKS, CDR2 YYEKEE (reference sequence). CDR3 sequence: CASSLGGSGPGTDTQYF. The DNA for the CDR3 is TGTGCCAGCAGCTTGGGGGGTAGCGGACCAGGCACAGATACGCAGTATTTT.

The J gene is TRBJ2-3, the V gene TRBV2, with 8 bases identical to TRBD1. Unmatched junction bases numbered 6, after V lost 5 bases and J lost 2 bases. CDR1 SNHLY and CDR2 FYNNEI come from the germline V gene. The CDR3 spans 15 residues. CDR3 amino acids: CASSTGTGSTDTQYF. In DNA form, the CDR3 reads TGTGCCAGCAGTACCGGGACAGGCTCCACAGATACGCAGTATTTT. The full variable domain, with the rest looked up from reference TRBV2 and TRBJ2-3, is EPEVTQTPSHQVTQMGQEVILRCVPISNHLYFYWYRQILGQKVEFLVSFYNNEISEKSEIFDDQFSVERPDGSNFTLKIRSTKLEDSAMYFCASSTGTGSTDTQYFGPGTRLTVL.

The J gene is TRBJ1-4, the V gene TRBV5-5; 7 bases agree with TRBD1. V trimming: 1 base; J trimming: 7 bases; junction bases outside the gene matches: 4. This CDR3 region has 14 residues. Per germline, CDR1 SGHKS and CDR2 YYEKEE (reference sequence). This chain's CDR3 is CASSLTDRAEKLFF. CDR3 nucleotides: TGTGCCAGCAGCTTGACCGACAGGGCTGAAAAACTGTTTTTT.

This chain uses TRBV5-5 with TRBJ1-3; D is possibly TRBD1 (6 bases). From germline, CDR1 is SGHKS and CDR2 YYEKEE (reference sequence). The CDR3 contains 15 residues. Deletions cut 0 bases from V and 4 bases from J, with 11 bases between. The CDR3: CASSLARGSGNTIYF. The CDR3 DNA is TGTGCCAGCAGCTTGGCCAGGGGCTCCGGAAACACCATATATTTT.

The chain recombines TRBV27 with TRBJ2-7, with TRBD2 matching over 10 bases. J gave up 3 bases and V 6 bases, and 5 bases lay outside the gene matches. Germline V gives CDR1 MNHEY, CDR2 SMNVEV (reference sequence). The CDR3 length is 14 residues. For the CDR3, the DNA is TGTGCCAGCAGCGCTGGACTAGCGGACTACGAGCAGTACTTC. Translation gives CASSAGLADYEQYF.

This clone was seen only a few times. This sample includes further DNA sequences coding for the same CDR3. V is TRBV19 and J is TRBJ2-2; 8 positions match TRBD2. With 1 base clipped from V and 3 bases from J, the junction kept 4 bases outside the gene matches. The length of the CDR3 is 16 residues. The V gene's germline CDR1 is LNHDA and CDR2 SQIVND (reference sequence). The CDR3 reads CASSIVPGGDTGELFF. CDR3 DNA sequence: TGTGCCAGTAGTATAGTACCCGGGGGGGACACCGGGGAGCTGTTTTTT.

This rearrangement joins TRBV6-5 to TRBJ2-7; 8 nucleotides line up with TRBD2. CDR1 and CDR2 from the germline V gene are MNHEY and SVGAGI. This CDR3 spans 13 amino acids. CDR3 region: CASGASGQYEQYF. The CDR3 coding sequence is TGTGCTAGCGGGGCTAGCGGCCAATACGAGCAGTACTTC.

The rearrangement uses TRBV21-1 and TRBJ1-1; the D call TRBD1 from the table was never checked on the DNA. TRBV21-1 is a pseudogene locus. The CDR3 is made up of 17 amino acids. The CDR3, as DNA: TGTGCCAGCAGCAAAAGCAAGGGACAGGGAAAGGTAGCTGAAGCTTTCTTT. Its protein product is CASSKSKGQGKVAEAFF.

This clone was observed a few times. The V and J genes are TRBV9 and TRBJ1-3, with 7 positions matching TRBD1. The length of the CDR3 is 16 residues. J lost 1 base, V lost 0 bases, and 4 bases had no gene match. In germline, CDR1 is SGDLS, CDR2 YYNGEE. CDR3 nucleotide sequence: TGTGCCAGCAGCGTAGAGGCACAGGGGTCTGGAAACACCATATATTTT. Its translation is CASSVEAQGSGNTIYF.

This clone was counted once. The chain is built from TRBV4-1 and TRBJ2-2; TRBD1 might be the D (5 bases). Germline V gene lookup returns CDR1 MGHRA and CDR2 YSYEKL. Trimming removed 0 bases from V and 8 bases from J, with 10 bases in between. The CDR3 consists of 14 residues. The CDR3 region has the DNA TGCGCCAGCAGCCAAGAAAGGGGTTCTGGGGAGCTGTTTTTT. Its protein is CASSQERGSGELFF.

The V call is TRBV28, the J call TRBJ2-7; 9 nucleotides align to TRBD2. Trimming cost V 4 bases and J 1 base; bases outside gene matches: 11. Germline-derived CDR1 and CDR2 are MDHEN and SYDVKM. CDR3 length: 17 residues. The CDR3 DNA follows: TGTGCCAGCAGTTGGGAGGCTAGCGGGGTGCTATCCTACGAGCAGTACTTC. This encodes CASSWEASGVLSYEQYF.

Here the CDR3 reads CASKDRRLAKNIQYF. DNA of the CDR3: TGTGCCAGTAAAGACAGGAGACTAGCCAAAAACATTCAGTACTTC. The chain couples TRBV19 to TRBJ2-4; a weak D match, TRBD1 (6 bases). CDR1 and CDR2 from the germline V gene are LNHDA and SQIVND (reference sequence). This CDR3 region has 15 residues. V was shortened by 7 bases and J by 0 bases, with 13 bases between the two germline ends.

Regarding this clone: The sample has other DNA sequences that encode this CDR3 too. This rearrangement joins TRBV28 to TRBJ1-2; TRBD1 is a possible D gene (5 bases). Per the germline V gene, CDR1 is MDHEN and CDR2 is SYDVKM. Trimming stripped 3 bases from V and 2 bases from J, with 7 bases between. The CDR3 contains 13 residues. CDR3 residues: CASSLGQNYGYTF. Written as DNA, the CDR3 is TGTGCCAGCAGTTTGGGGCAGAACTATGGCTACACCTTC.

The V call is TRBV6-6, the J call TRBJ1-2; tentative D call: TRBD1 (5 bases). The CDR3 is 11 residues long. V was pared by 6 bases and J by 8 bases, with 10 bases between. Looked up from germline, CDR1 is MNHNY and CDR2 is SVGAGI (reference sequence). The CDR3 sequence: CASSLGGGYTF. The CDR3 DNA reads TGTGCCAGCAGCCTTGGGGGGGGCTACACCTTC.

This clone was detected once. The chain employs TRBV6-1 and TRBJ1-3; possible D gene TRBD1, 6 bases. CDR3 length: 16 residues. CDR1 and CDR2 (germline): MNHNS, SASEGT. V shed 3 bases and J shed 0 bases, with 12 bases lying between them. CDR3 nucleotide sequence: TGTGCCAGCAGTGACCCGGGACACGGCTCTGGAAACACCATATATTTT. Protein: CASSDPGHGSGNTIYF.